These 8 T cell receptor beta chains came from one sample sequenced in a study of blood T cell repertoires in COVID-19 (dated by TCRdb to the early 2020s). Receptor amplification or capture employed the immunoSEQ multiplex PCR assay. The clones in this table, taken by TCRdb from immuneACCESS, are in-frame only. Not every clone is retained; where verified, under half of the shortfall comes from an unresolved V gene, and the cause of the rest is unknown. The sample has hundreds of thousands of clones on record, 85% to 90% of them singletons. The leading ten clones occupy 1% to 1.5% of the sample. The source material was peripheral blood. These receptors originate from a man aged 65-85 years with acute or convalescent COVID-19.

The J gene is TRBJ2-7, the V gene TRBV4-3, with a possible D match to TRBD1 (5 bases). The CDR3 has 14 amino acids. The germline V and J ends were trimmed by 3 bases and 3 bases, with 12 bases remaining between them. Germline V gene sequence: CDR1 LGHNA, CDR2 YSLEER. Here the CDR3 DNA reads TGCGCCAGCAGCCAGTCTCGGACAAGCTACGAGCAGTACTTC. Translation gives CASSQSRTSYEQYF.

The chain couples TRBV5-1 to TRBJ2-2, with a weak D call TRBD2 (5 bases). Germline loops: CDR1 SGHRS, CDR2 YFSETQ. Trimming shortened V by 0 bases and J by 6 bases, and 12 bases separated the two germline ends. CDR3 length: 15 residues. The CDR3 loop reads CASSLGRSGAGELFF. In DNA form, the CDR3 reads TGCGCCAGCAGCTTGGGGAGGTCTGGGGCCGGGGAGCTGTTTTTT.

The V gene is TRBV6-5, the J gene TRBJ1-2, with 9 positions matching TRBD1. The CDR3 is 15 residues long. J gave up 5 bases and V 5 bases, and 9 bases lay outside the gene matches. Germline V gives CDR1 MNHEY, CDR2 SVGAGI. CDR3 protein: CASSPRTGALYGYTF. The CDR3 coding sequence is TGTGCCAGCAGTCCCAGGACAGGGGCCTTATATGGCTACACCTTC.

The V and J genes are TRBV7-2 and TRBJ2-7; D may be TRBD1 (5 bases). There are 16 residues in the CDR3. Germline V gene data show CDR1 as SGHTA and CDR2 as FQGNSA. V lost 4 bases, J lost 0 bases, and 16 bases lay in between. The CDR3 is CASSSSLGVISYEQYF. CDR3 nucleotide sequence: TGTGCCAGCAGCTCCAGCCTAGGGGTTATCTCCTACGAGCAGTACTTC.

This chain connects TRBV2 to TRBJ2-1; 9 bases are shared with TRBD1. Trimming removed 6 bases from V and 3 bases from J; junction bases left unmatched: 6. This CDR3 contains 15 residues. CDR1 is SNHLY and CDR2 is FYNNEI in the germline V gene. This chain's CDR3 is CASRGDRVGYNEQFF. The CDR3 nucleotides read TGTGCCAGCAGGGGGGACAGGGTCGGCTACAATGAGCAGTTCTTC.

The chain uses TRBV3-1 (or the pseudogene TRBV3-2) and TRBJ1-2; D is uncertain. Germline loops: CDR1 LGHDT, CDR2 YNNKEL (reference sequence). This CDR3 spans 14 amino acids. V was pared by 5 bases and J by 7 bases, with 17 bases between. As DNA, the CDR3 is TGTGCCAGCAGCTTCCTGGCCGGGAATGGTGGCTACACCTTC. Translated, it gives CASSFLAGNGGYTF.

A single count supports this clone. V gene TRBV3-1 (or the pseudogene TRBV3-2) combines with J gene TRBJ2-7, with 9 bases matching TRBD2. The CDR3 loop spans 15 amino acids. Germline CDR1 is LGHDT and CDR2 is YNNKEL (reference sequence). With 1 base clipped from V and 4 bases from J, the junction kept 5 bases outside the gene matches. Here the CDR3 reads CASSQVGLARYEQYF. DNA of the CDR3: TGTGCCAGCAGCCAAGTTGGACTAGCGCGTTACGAGCAGTACTTC.

This chain links TRBV5-6 with TRBJ2-2; possible D gene TRBD1, 6 bases. Trimming removed 4 bases at V and 6 bases at J, with 16 bases between. Germline CDR1 reads SGHDT; CDR2 reads YYEEEE. The CDR3 has 15 amino acids. In DNA, the CDR3 is TGTGCCAGCAGCGCTTCACCGGGACACGCCGGGGAGCTGTTTTTT. This sequence encodes CASSASPGHAGELFF.